These T cell receptor beta chains were read from a single sample in a study of regulatory T cells in long-lasting Graves disease. TCRdb reprocessed the multiplex PCR reads via MiXCR and lists one record per CDR3 protein. The table shows about 400,000 distinct CDR3 sequences, with less than 25% occurring only once. The material sequenced was peripheral blood mononuclear cells (PBMCs), taken when the disease was refractory, from a patient treated with antithyroid drugs. All receptors come from a female donor with Graves disease. Each CDR3 is given with its conserved first and last residue. D genes are given only for firm matches. Size values are once, few and many counts, or a class for expanded clones, and some rows have none.

abundance: many
v_gene: TRBV13
j_gene: TRBJ1-2
d_gene: .
CDR3aa: CASSPGDLDGYTF
CDR3nt: TGTGCCAGCAGCCCCGGGGACCTGGATGGCTACACCTTC

abundance: .
v_gene: TRBV27
j_gene: TRBJ2-1
d_gene: TRBD1
CDR3aa: CASRETGGDYNEQFF
CDR3nt: TGTGCCAGCAGGGAAACAGGGGGCGACTACAATGAGCAGTTCTTC

abundance: many
v_gene: TRBV12-3/TRBV12-4
j_gene: TRBJ2-7
d_gene: .
CDR3aa: CASRPSVRTGSYEQYF
CDR3nt: TGTGCCAGCAGACCCTCGGTTAGGACTGGCTCCTACGAGCAGTACTTC

abundance: .
v_gene: TRBV6-5
j_gene: TRBJ2-7
d_gene: TRBD2
CDR3aa: CASSSASGNSYEQYF
CDR3nt: TGTGCCAGCAGTTCGGCTAGCGGGAACTCCTACGAGCAGTACTTC

abundance: .
v_gene: TRBV10-3
j_gene: TRBJ1-2
d_gene: .
CDR3aa: CAISESNPTLASYGYTF
CDR3nt: TGTGCCATCAGTGAGTCGAATCCCACCCTCGCGTCATATGGCTACACCTTC

abundance: few
v_gene: TRBV20-1
j_gene: TRBJ2-7
d_gene: TRBD2
CDR3aa: CSASRARGSYEQYF
CDR3nt: TGCAGTGCTAGTAGGGCGCGGGGGTCTTACGAGCAGTACTTC

abundance: many
v_gene: TRBV7-3
j_gene: TRBJ2-5
d_gene: .
CDR3aa: CASSLMGRGASFPETQYF
CDR3nt: TGTGCCAGCAGCTTAATGGGAAGGGGGGCGAGTTTTCCTGAGACCCAGTACTTC

abundance: many
v_gene: TRBV5-1
j_gene: TRBJ1-1
d_gene: .
CDR3aa: CASSLELGANTEAFF
CDR3nt: TGCGCCAGCAGCTTGGAGCTGGGGGCGAACACTGAAGCTTTCTTT

abundance: .
v_gene: TRBV25-1
j_gene: TRBJ2-7
d_gene: .
CDR3aa: CASSGGPYEQYF
CDR3nt: TGTGCCAGCAGTGGGGGTCCCTACGAGCAGTACTTC

abundance: many
v_gene: TRBV20-1
j_gene: TRBJ1-2
d_gene: .
CDR3aa: CSAMDRNNYGYTF
CDR3nt: TGCAGTGCAATGGACCGAAATAACTATGGCTACACCTTC

abundance: many
v_gene: TRBV28
j_gene: TRBJ1-2
d_gene: TRBD1
CDR3aa: CASSLWPGQGGYTF
CDR3nt: TGTGCCAGCAGTTTATGGCCAGGACAGGGTGGCTACACCTTC

abundance: few
v_gene: TRBV10-3
j_gene: TRBJ2-6
d_gene: .
CDR3aa: CAISGEGTGANVLTF
CDR3nt: TGTGCCATCAGTGGCGAGGGTACTGGGGCCAACGTCCTGACTTTC

abundance: .
v_gene: TRBV15
j_gene: TRBJ1-4
d_gene: .
CDR3aa: CATSRSRQNEKLFF
CDR3nt: TGTGCCACCAGCAGATCCAGACAGAATGAAAAACTGTTTTTT

abundance: .
v_gene: TRBV7-9
j_gene: TRBJ2-7
d_gene: TRBD1
CDR3aa: CASGKPGQGIYEQYF
CDR3nt: TGTGCCAGCGGTAAACCGGGACAGGGGATCTACGAGCAGTACTTC

abundance: .
v_gene: TRBV19
j_gene: TRBJ1-1
d_gene: TRBD1
CDR3aa: CASSIWIGTGGDNTEAFF
CDR3nt: TGTGCCAGTAGTATCTGGATCGGGACAGGGGGTGATAACACTGAAGCTTTCTTT

abundance: few
v_gene: TRBV12-5
j_gene: TRBJ2-2
d_gene: .
CDR3aa: CASGSLLSAGELFF
CDR3nt: TGTGCTAGTGGTTCCCTTCTATCGGCCGGGGAGCTGTTTTTT

abundance: .
v_gene: TRBV25-1
j_gene: TRBJ2-1
d_gene: TRBD1
CDR3aa: CASSEYKGGGYNEQFF
CDR3nt: TGTGCCAGCAGTGAATATAAAGGGGGCGGCTACAATGAGCAGTTCTTC

abundance: .
v_gene: TRBV6-1
j_gene: TRBJ1-1
d_gene: TRBD1
CDR3aa: CASNRQGKNTEAFF
CDR3nt: TGTGCCAGCAACCGACAGGGGAAGAACACTGAAGCTTTCTTT

abundance: many
v_gene: TRBV30
j_gene: TRBJ1-1
d_gene: TRBD1
CDR3aa: CAWSRGTAVYF
CDR3nt: TGTGCCTGGAGTCGTGGGACAGCGGTGTACTTT

abundance: .
v_gene: TRBV11-2
j_gene: TRBJ2-1
d_gene: .
CDR3aa: CASSLATRLTFYNEQFF
CDR3nt: TGTGCCAGCAGCTTAGCGACGCGACTTACCTTCTACAATGAGCAGTTCTTC

abundance: many
v_gene: TRBV6-5
j_gene: TRBJ2-7
d_gene: TRBD2
CDR3aa: CASSYVSLAGSYEQYF
CDR3nt: TGTGCCAGCAGTTACGTCTCACTAGCGGGGTCCTACGAGCAGTACTTC

abundance: .
v_gene: TRBV28
j_gene: TRBJ1-1
d_gene: .
CDR3aa: CASRKPVSGEAFF
CDR3nt: TGTGCCAGCAGAAAACCAGTTTCTGGTGAAGCTTTCTTT

abundance: many
v_gene: TRBV7-9
j_gene: TRBJ1-4
d_gene: TRBD1
CDR3aa: CASSLRQGEKLFF
CDR3nt: TGTGCCAGCAGCTTAAGACAGGGTGAAAAACTGTTTTTT

abundance: .
v_gene: TRBV7-2
j_gene: TRBJ1-1
d_gene: TRBD1
CDR3aa: CASSLAQAGGRNTEAFF
CDR3nt: TGTGCCAGCAGCTTAGCGCAAGCAGGGGGCAGGAACACTGAAGCTTTCTTT

abundance: many
v_gene: TRBV6-1
j_gene: TRBJ1-3
d_gene: TRBD1
CDR3aa: CASSTGDGNTIYF
CDR3nt: TGTGCCAGTTCGACAGGGGACGGAAACACCATATATTTT

abundance: few
v_gene: TRBV15
j_gene: TRBJ1-2
d_gene: TRBD1
CDR3aa: CATSRDGTGYGYTF
CDR3nt: TGTGCCACCAGCAGAGATGGGACAGGCTATGGCTACACCTTC

abundance: few
v_gene: TRBV27
j_gene: TRBJ1-6
d_gene: TRBD1
CDR3aa: CASRTGAGNSPLHF
CDR3nt: TGTGCCAGCAGGACAGGGGCTGGGAATTCACCCCTCCACTTT

abundance: .
v_gene: TRBV28
j_gene: TRBJ2-3
d_gene: TRBD2
CDR3aa: CATSGGSTSTDTQYF
CDR3nt: TGTGCCACCTCTGGCGGGAGTACCAGCACAGATACGCAGTATTTT

abundance: .
v_gene: TRBV20-1
j_gene: TRBJ2-3
d_gene: .
CDR3aa: CSARDPGRSTDTQYF
CDR3nt: TGCAGTGCTAGAGATCCGGGTAGAAGCACAGATACGCAGTATTTT

abundance: .
v_gene: TRBV7-3
j_gene: TRBJ2-3
d_gene: .
CDR3aa: CASSLMASADTQYF
CDR3nt: TGTGCCAGCAGCTTAATGGCCAGTGCAGATACGCAGTATTTT

abundance: few
v_gene: TRBV19
j_gene: TRBJ1-1
d_gene: .
CDR3aa: CASSIGKGGTEAFF
CDR3nt: TGTGCCAGTAGTATAGGGAAGGGCGGCACTGAAGCTTTCTTT